This TCR beta chain was observed in a study of blood T cell repertoires in COVID-19. As for the study in general: Samples taken during acute and convalescent COVID-19 were collected in the United States, Italy and Spain.

TCRdb keeps only in-frame clones here, not all; method: immunoSEQ multiplex PCR. The top ten hold 2% to 3% of the sample, which has some 320,000 clones, 90% seen once. Each participant's cohort was designated according to participant-reported clinical history. This receptor was taken from a man aged 55-75 years who had recovered from COVID-19. The sequencing input was PBMCs or T cells enriched from blood (not recorded which).

The CDR3 bases are TGCGCCAGCAGTGATGGACTAGCGGGGCTCTACAATGAGCAGTTCTTC. It encodes CASSDGLAGLYNEQFF. V usage is TRBV10-2 and J usage is TRBJ2-1, with TRBD2 identical over 12 bases. CDR1 is WSHSY and CDR2 is SAAADI in the germline V gene. The ends lost 3 bases at V and 3 bases at J; junction bases unmatched: 3. The length of the CDR3 is 16 residues.